One and the same sample provided the 2 T cell receptor beta chains below, sequenced in a study of cytomegalovirus exposure and HLA in healthy donors (dated by TCRdb to about 2017). The method was the immunoSEQ multiplex PCR assay. Imported from immuneACCESS, the table was reduced by TCRdb to in-frame sequences with V and J called. These copies leave out some clones; in studies compared against another copy, an unresolved V gene accounts for under half, and the cause of the remainder is not known. The sample table shows hundreds of thousands of clones, and about 90% are seen once. About 12% of the sample comes from the top ten. Sequenced material: PBMCs. The receptors were sampled from a man younger than 35 in good health and CMV-seropositive.

To note about this clone: This same CDR3 is encoded by further DNA sequences in the sample. The chain links TRBV27 to TRBJ1-1, with D uncertain. Germline assignment: CDR1 MNHEY and CDR2 SMNVEV (reference sequence). V shed 3 bases and J shed 1 base, with 6 bases lying between them. The CDR3 is made up of 13 amino acids. The CDR3 spells CASSFGQNTEAFF. CDR3 coding DNA: TGTGCCAGCAGTTTTGGCCAGAACACTGAAGCTTTCTTT.

The CDR3 DNA reads as TGCGCCAGCTCCGAACCGGGAGAAGAGACCCAGTACTTC. Translation: CASSEPGEETQYF. The chain links TRBV10-1 to TRBJ2-5; TRBD2 is a possible D gene (6 bases). Germline V CDR1 and CDR2: WNHNN, SYGVQD (reference sequence). CDR3 length: 13 amino acids. The V and J ends lost 8 bases and 3 bases respectively, with 13 bases between them.